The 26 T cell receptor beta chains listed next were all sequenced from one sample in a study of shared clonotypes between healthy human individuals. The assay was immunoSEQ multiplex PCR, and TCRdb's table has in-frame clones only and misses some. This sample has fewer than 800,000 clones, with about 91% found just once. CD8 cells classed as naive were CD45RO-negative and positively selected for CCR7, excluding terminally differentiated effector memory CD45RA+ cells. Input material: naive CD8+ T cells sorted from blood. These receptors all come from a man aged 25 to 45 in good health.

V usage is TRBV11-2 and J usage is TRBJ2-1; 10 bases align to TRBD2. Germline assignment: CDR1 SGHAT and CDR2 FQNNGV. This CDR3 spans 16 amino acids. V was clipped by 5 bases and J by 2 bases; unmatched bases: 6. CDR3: CASSNLLAGAYNEQFF. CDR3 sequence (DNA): TGTGCCAGCAGCAATCTCCTAGCGGGAGCCTACAATGAGCAGTTCTTC.

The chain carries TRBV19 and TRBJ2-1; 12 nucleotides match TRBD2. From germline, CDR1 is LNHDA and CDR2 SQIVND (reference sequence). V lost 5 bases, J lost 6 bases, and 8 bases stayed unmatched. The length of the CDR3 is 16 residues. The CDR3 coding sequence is TGTGCCAGTAGTTATTGGACTAGCGGGATTGTCAATGAGCAGTTCTTC. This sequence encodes CASSYWTSGIVNEQFF.

The CDR3, as DNA: TGTGCCAGCTCACTAGCGGGAGGTTTCGACAATGAGCAGTTCTTC. This sequence encodes CASSLAGGFDNEQFF. This chain links TRBV12-1 with TRBJ2-1; no check of the table's D call, TRBD2, against the DNA was made. TRBV12-1 is tagged as a pseudogene. The CDR3 loop spans 15 amino acids.

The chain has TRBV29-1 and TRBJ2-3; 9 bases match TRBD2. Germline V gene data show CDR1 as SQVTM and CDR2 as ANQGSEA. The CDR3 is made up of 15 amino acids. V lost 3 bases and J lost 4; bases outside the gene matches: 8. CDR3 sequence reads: CSVDEREAPPDTQYF. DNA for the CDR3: TGCAGCGTTGATGAGCGGGAGGCACCACCAGATACGCAGTATTTT.

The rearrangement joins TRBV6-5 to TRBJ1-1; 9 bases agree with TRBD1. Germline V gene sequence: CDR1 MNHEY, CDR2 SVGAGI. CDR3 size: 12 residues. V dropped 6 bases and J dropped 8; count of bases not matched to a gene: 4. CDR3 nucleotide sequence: TGTGCCAGCAGGGGACAGGGAGGCGAAGCTTTCTTT. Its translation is CASRGQGGEAFF.

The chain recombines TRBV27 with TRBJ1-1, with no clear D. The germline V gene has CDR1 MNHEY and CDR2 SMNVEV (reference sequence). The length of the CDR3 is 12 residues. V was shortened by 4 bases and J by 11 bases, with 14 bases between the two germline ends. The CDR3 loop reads CASSSVGAAAFF. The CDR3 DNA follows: TGTGCCAGCAGTTCCGTGGGCGCCGCGGCTTTCTTT.

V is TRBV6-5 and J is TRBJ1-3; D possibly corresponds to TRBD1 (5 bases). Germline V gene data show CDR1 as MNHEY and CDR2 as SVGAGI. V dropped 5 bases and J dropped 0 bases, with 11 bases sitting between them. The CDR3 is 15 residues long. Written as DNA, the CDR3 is TGTGCCAGCAGTACAGGATCACACTCTGGAAACACCATATATTTT. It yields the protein CASSTGSHSGNTIYF.

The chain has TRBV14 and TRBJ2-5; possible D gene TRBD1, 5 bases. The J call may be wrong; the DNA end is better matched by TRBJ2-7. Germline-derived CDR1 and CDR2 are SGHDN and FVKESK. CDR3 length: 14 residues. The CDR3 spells CASSQPDRHYEQYF. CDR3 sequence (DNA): TGTGCCAGCAGCCAACCCGACAGACACTACGAGCAGTACTTC.

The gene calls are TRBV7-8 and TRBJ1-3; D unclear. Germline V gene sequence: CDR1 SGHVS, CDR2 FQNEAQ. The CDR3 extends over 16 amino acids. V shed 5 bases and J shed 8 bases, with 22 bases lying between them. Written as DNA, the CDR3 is TGTGCCAGCAGCCCCACACTAGGACCAGGTCACCACACCATATATTTT. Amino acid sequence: CASSPTLGPGHHTIYF.

The CDR3 sequence is CASSQTGRQRGEQYF. The CDR3 nucleotides read TGCGCCAGCAGCCAAACGGGAAGGCAACGGGGCGAGCAGTACTTC. The chain is built from TRBV4-1 and TRBJ2-7; a possible D gene is TRBD2 (5 bases). CDR1 is MGHRA, CDR2 YSYEKL, per germline. Trimming left V 2 bases short and J 6 bases short, with 17 bases between. The CDR3 length is 15 residues.

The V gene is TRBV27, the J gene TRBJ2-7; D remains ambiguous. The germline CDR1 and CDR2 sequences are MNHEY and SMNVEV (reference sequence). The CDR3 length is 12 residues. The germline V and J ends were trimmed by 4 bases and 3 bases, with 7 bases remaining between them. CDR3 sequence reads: CASSSIGYEQYF. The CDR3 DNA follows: TGTGCCAGCAGTTCGATAGGCTACGAGCAGTACTTC.

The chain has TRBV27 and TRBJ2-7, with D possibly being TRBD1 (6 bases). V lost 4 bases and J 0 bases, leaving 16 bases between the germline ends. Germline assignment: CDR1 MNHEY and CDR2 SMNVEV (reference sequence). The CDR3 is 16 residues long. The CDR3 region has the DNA TGTGCCAGCAGTTCCTCGCTGCAGGGGAGCTCCTACGAGCAGTACTTC. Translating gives CASSSSLQGSSYEQYF.

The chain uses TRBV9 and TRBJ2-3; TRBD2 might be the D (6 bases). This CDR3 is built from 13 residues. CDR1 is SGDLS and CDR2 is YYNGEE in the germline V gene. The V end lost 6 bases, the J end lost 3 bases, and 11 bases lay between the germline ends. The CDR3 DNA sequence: TGTGCCAGCAATAGTCGGGGGACAGATACGCAGTATTTT. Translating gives CASNSRGTDTQYF.

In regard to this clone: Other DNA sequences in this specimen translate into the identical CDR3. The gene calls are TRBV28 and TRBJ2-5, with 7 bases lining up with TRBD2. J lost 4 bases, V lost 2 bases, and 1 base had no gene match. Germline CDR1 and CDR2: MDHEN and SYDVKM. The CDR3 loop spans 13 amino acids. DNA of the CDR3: TGTGCCAGCAGTTTAGGGGAGGGAGAGACCCAGTACTTC. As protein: CASSLGEGETQYF.

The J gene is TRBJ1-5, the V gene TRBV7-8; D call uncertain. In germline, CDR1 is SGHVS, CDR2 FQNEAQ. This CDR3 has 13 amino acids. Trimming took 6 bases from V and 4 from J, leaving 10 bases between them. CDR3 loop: CASSVQNNQPQHF. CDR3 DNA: TGTGCCAGCAGTGTTCAGAATAATCAGCCCCAGCATTTT.

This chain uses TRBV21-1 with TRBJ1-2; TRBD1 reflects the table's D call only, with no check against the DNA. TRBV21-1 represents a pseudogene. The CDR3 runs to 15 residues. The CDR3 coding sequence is TGTGCCAGCAGCACCCACAGGGTAGGTAACTATGGCTACACCTTC. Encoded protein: CASSTHRVGNYGYTF.

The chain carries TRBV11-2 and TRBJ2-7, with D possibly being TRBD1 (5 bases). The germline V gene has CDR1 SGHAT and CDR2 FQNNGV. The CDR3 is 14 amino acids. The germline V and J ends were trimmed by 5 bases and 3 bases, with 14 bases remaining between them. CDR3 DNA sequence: TGTGCCAGCAGCCCTGTCCAGGGTTTCTACGAGCAGTACTTC. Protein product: CASSPVQGFYEQYF.

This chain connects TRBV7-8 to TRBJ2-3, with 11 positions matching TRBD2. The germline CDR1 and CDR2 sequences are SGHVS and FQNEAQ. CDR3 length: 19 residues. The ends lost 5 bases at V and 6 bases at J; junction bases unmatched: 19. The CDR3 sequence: CASSPALAGGYEGRDTQYF. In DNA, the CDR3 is TGTGCCAGCAGCCCCGCGCTAGCGGGAGGATATGAGGGTCGGGATACGCAGTATTTT.

The CDR3 DNA reads TGCGCCAGTCGGGGACAGGGGGCCTACGAGCAGTACTTC. Protein product: CASRGQGAYEQYF. The chain recombines TRBV5-1 with TRBJ2-7; TRBD1 matches 11 bases. This CDR3 is 13 amino acids long. V was clipped by 8 bases and J by 2 bases; unmatched bases: 3. Germline-derived CDR1 and CDR2 are SGHRS and YFSETQ.

The CDR3 DNA reads as TGTGCCAGCAGCGCCCTCCCGGGCAGGGGGCGAACTGAAGCTTTCTTT. Translated, it gives CASSALPGRGRTEAFF. This chain links TRBV9 with TRBJ1-1; 8 nucleotides line up with TRBD1. The CDR3 is 16 amino acids. The J segment lost 5 bases and the V segment lost 3 bases, leaving 12 bases of the junction unmatched. Germline V gene data show CDR1 as SGDLS and CDR2 as YYNGEE.

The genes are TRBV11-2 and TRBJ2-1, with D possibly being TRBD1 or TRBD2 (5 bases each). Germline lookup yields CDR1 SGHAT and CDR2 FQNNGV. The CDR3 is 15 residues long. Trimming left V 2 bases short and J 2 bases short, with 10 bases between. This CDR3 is CASSLYWDAYNEQFF. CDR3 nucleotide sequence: TGTGCCAGCAGCTTATATTGGGACGCCTACAATGAGCAGTTCTTC.

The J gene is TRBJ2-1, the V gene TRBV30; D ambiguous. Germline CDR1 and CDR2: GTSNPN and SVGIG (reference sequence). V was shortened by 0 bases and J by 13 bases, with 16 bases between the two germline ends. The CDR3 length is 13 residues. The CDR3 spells CAWSVSGPSAQFF. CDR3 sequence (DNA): TGTGCCTGGAGTGTATCCGGACCCTCGGCCCAGTTCTTC.

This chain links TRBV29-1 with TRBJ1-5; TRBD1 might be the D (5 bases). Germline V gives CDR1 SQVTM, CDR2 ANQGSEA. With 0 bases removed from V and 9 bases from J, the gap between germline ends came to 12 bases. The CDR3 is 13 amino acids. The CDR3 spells CSVEEGSGGPQHF. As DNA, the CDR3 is TGCAGCGTTGAAGAAGGATCCGGGGGGCCCCAGCATTTT.

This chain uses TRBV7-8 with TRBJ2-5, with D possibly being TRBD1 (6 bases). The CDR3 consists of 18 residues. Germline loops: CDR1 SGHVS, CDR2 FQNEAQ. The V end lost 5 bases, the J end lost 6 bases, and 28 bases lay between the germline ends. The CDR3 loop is CASSPTSRHQRGGKTQYF. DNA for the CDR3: TGTGCCAGCAGCCCCACCTCAAGGCATCAGCGAGGGGGAAAGACCCAGTACTTC. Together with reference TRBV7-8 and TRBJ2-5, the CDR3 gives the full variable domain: GAGVSQSPRYKVAKRGQDVALRCDPISGHVSLFWYQQALGQGPEFLTYFQNEAQLDKSGLPSDRFFAERPEGSVSTLKIQRTQQEDSAVYLCASSPTSRHQRGGKTQYFGPGTRLLVL.

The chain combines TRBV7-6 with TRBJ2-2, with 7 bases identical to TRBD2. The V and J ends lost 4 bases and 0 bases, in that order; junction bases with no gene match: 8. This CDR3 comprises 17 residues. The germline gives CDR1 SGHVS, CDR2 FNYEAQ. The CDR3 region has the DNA TGTGCCAGCAGCTCCCAAGCGGGACTACCGAACACCGGGGAGCTGTTTTTT. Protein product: CASSSQAGLPNTGELFF.

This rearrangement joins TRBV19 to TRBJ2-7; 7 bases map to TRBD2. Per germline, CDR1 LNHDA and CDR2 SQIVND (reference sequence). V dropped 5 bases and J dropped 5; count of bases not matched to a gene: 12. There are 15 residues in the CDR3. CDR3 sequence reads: CASSPRLAYDDEQYF. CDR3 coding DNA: TGTGCCAGTAGTCCCCGACTAGCTTATGATGACGAGCAGTACTTC.